The text below deals with one T cell receptor (beta chain). Sequencing used immunoSEQ multiplex PCR; TCRdb keeps in-frame clones, though not all of them. This table holds approximately 90,000 clones, roughly nine tenths found once. There are 10 residues in the CDR3. V lost 8 bases and J 5 bases, leaving 6 bases between the germline ends. From germline, CDR1 is SNHLY and CDR2 FYNNEI. These data belong to a study of blood T cell repertoires in COVID-19. This sequence was found in a man in his forties or fifties with acute or convalescent COVID-19. Specimen: peripheral blood. This chain joins TRBV2 and TRBJ2-5, with no clear D. The CDR3 region has the DNA TGTGCCAGCTCCAGGGAGACCCAGTACTTC. It translates to CASSRETQYF.